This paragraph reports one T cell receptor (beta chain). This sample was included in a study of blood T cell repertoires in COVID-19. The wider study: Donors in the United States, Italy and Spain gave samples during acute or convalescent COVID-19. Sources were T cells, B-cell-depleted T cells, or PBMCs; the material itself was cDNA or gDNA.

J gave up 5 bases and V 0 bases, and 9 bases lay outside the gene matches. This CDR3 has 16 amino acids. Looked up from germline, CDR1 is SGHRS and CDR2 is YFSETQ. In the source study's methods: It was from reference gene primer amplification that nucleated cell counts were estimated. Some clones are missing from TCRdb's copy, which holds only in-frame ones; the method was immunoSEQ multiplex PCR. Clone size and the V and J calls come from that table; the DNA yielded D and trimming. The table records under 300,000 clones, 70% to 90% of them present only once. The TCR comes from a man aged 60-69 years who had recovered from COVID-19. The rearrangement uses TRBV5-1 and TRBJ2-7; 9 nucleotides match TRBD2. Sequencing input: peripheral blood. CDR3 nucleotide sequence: TGCGCCAGCAGCTTGGGGATGCGGGGGGGCCCGGACGAGCAGTACTTC. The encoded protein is CASSLGMRGGPDEQYF.